This TCR beta chain originates from a study of blood T cell repertoires in COVID-19. Study details: Samples came from the United States, Italy and Spain, spanning acute and convalescent COVID-19. T cells, B-cell-depleted T cells, or PBMCs supplied cDNA or gDNA.

Germline V gene sequence: CDR1 MDHEN, CDR2 SYDVKM. V shed 3 bases and J 4 bases; nucleotides not matched to a gene: 6. This CDR3 has 16 residues. Recruitment covered about 25 US areas and drew participants whose ages spanned roughly 18 to 90 years. Only in-frame clones appear in the TCRdb table, and some are missing; sequencing was by immunoSEQ multiplex PCR. Altogether a few hundred thousand clones are present, around 87% being singletons, with the ten largest covering approximately 7.3%. Sequencing was carried out using PBMCs or T cells enriched from blood (not recorded which). This receptor was identified in a man younger than 45 in a cohort exposed to, infected with or recovered from COVID-19 (not recorded which). The chain links TRBV28 to TRBJ1-3; 10 positions agree with TRBD1. Here the CDR3 reads CASSLWGQGTGNTIYF. The CDR3 nucleotides read TGTGCCAGCAGTTTGTGGGGACAGGGGACGGGAAACACCATATATTTT.